Following are 18 T cell receptor beta chains from one sample sequenced in a study of blood T cell repertoires in COVID-19. Repertoires were generated with immunoSEQ multiplex PCR, while TCRdb's copy carries only in-frame clones and drops some. The sample yields a few hundred thousand clones, 88% seen once. The sequenced sample was PBMCs or T cells enriched from blood (not recorded which). The receptors here all came from a woman aged 18 to 35 who had recovered from COVID-19.

The V call is TRBV2, the J call TRBJ2-1; TRBD2 aligns across 10 bases. With V trimmed by 3 bases and J by 6 bases, 8 bases remained unmatched. This CDR3 is built from 16 residues. Germline lookup yields CDR1 SNHLY and CDR2 FYNNEI. The CDR3: CASSDGLAGVFNEQFF. CDR3 nucleotides: TGTGCCAGCAGTGATGGGCTAGCGGGGGTTTTCAATGAGCAGTTCTTC.

The J gene is TRBJ1-5, the V gene TRBV4-1, with D hard to call. V gave up 0 bases and J gave up 1 base, with 10 bases separating them. The CDR3 consists of 16 residues. CDR1 is MGHRA, CDR2 YSYEKL, per germline. The CDR3 loop is CASSQDLVRSNQPQHF. CDR3 DNA sequence: TGCGCCAGCAGCCAAGATCTCGTCAGAAGCAATCAGCCCCAGCATTTT.

The V call is TRBV7-9, the J call TRBJ1-5; the match to TRBD1 covers 8 bases. Germline CDR1 reads SEHNR; CDR2 reads FQNEAQ (reference sequence). V lost 5 bases, J lost 5 bases, and 11 bases stayed unmatched. The CDR3 runs 16 residues. The CDR3 DNA reads TGTGCCAGCAGCCCTGGTACGACAGGGGACCATCAGCCCCAGCATTTT. Its protein is CASSPGTTGDHQPQHF. Full variable domain (remainder filled in from reference TRBV7-9 and TRBJ1-5): DTGVSQNPRHKITKRGQNVTFRCDPISEHNRLYWYRQTLGQGPEFLTYFQNEAQLEKSRLLSDRFSAERPKGSFSTLEIQRTEQGDSAMYLCASSPGTTGDHQPQHFGDGTRLSIL.

The genes are TRBV5-1 and TRBJ1-2, with D tentatively TRBD1 (5 bases). Per the germline V gene, CDR1 is SGHRS and CDR2 is YFSETQ. There are 13 residues in the CDR3. V lost 3 bases and J 1 base, leaving 7 bases between the germline ends. CDR3 loop: CASSSTVNYGYTF. In DNA, the CDR3 is TGCGCCAGCAGCTCGACAGTTAACTATGGCTACACCTTC.

The genes are TRBV30 and TRBJ1-2; TRBD1 matches 10 bases. V shed 4 bases and J 10 bases; nucleotides not matched to a gene: 3. The CDR3 spans 11 residues. Germline loops: CDR1 GTSNPN, CDR2 SVGIG (reference sequence). CDR3 sequence (DNA): TGTGCCTGGACGACAGGGGGCGCCTACACCTTC. Its translation is CAWTTGGAYTF.

This sequence joins TRBV25-1 and TRBJ1-1; D is undetermined. Germline CDR1 is MGHDK and CDR2 is SYGVNS. V was trimmed by 5 bases and J by 1 base, leaving 8 bases between them. This CDR3 comprises 13 residues. This CDR3 reads CASSKTANTEAFF. CDR3 bases: TGTGCCAGCAGTAAAACAGCGAACACTGAAGCTTTCTTT.

The chain recombines TRBV3-1 (or the pseudogene TRBV3-2) with TRBJ1-1; no reliable D call. The germline V and J ends were trimmed by 7 bases and 11 bases, with 17 bases remaining between them. Germline CDR1 LGHDT, CDR2 YNNKEL (reference sequence). This CDR3 comprises 12 residues. The CDR3 here is CASTSSRLRAFF. CDR3 DNA sequence: TGTGCCAGCACCTCTAGTCGACTAAGGGCTTTCTTT.

The rearrangement uses TRBV11-2 and TRBJ2-5; D perhaps matches TRBD1 (6 bases). Germline V gene lookup returns CDR1 SGHAT and CDR2 FQNNGV. The CDR3 runs to 17 residues. The V gene lost 5 bases and the J gene lost 5 bases, with 24 bases spanning the gap. CDR3 bases: TGTGCCAGCAGCCCTACTCCCGACAGGTATGGGTCCGAGACCCAGTACTTC. Encoded protein: CASSPTPDRYGSETQYF.

This clone was seen once. The V gene is TRBV12-5, the J gene TRBJ2-1; a possible D gene is TRBD2 (6 bases). The V end was cut by 8 bases, the J end by 8 bases, with 10 bases between. Germline CDR1 reads LGHNT; CDR2 reads FRNRAP. The CDR3 consists of 11 residues. CDR3 loop: CASSGVYEQFF. The CDR3 nucleotides are TGTGCTAGTTCGGGGGTGTATGAGCAGTTCTTC.

This clone was recorded once. This rearrangement joins TRBV5-5 to TRBJ1-5, with 7 bases matching TRBD1. Germline trimming cut 4 bases from V and 1 base from J; bases unmatched to any gene: 2. The germline gives CDR1 SGHKS, CDR2 YYEKEE (reference sequence). The CDR3 has 14 residues. This chain's CDR3 is CASSQGQSNQPQHF. DNA for the CDR3: TGTGCCAGCAGCCAGGGACAGAGCAATCAGCCCCAGCATTTT.

The chain combines TRBV3-1 (or the pseudogene TRBV3-2) with TRBJ1-1; D not resolved. Germline CDR1 reads LGHDT; CDR2 reads YNNKEL (reference sequence). The V end lost 1 base, the J end lost 1 base, and 10 bases lay between the germline ends. This CDR3 has 15 residues. CDR3 nucleotides: TGTGCCAGCAGCCAAGTTGCCGGGTGGAACACTGAAGCTTTCTTT. Protein: CASSQVAGWNTEAFF.

The rearrangement links TRBV11-3 to TRBJ2-6; TRBD1 aligns across 7 bases. The CDR3 sequence is 17 residues long. J gave up 0 bases and V 9 bases, and 11 bases lay outside the gene matches. Germline V CDR1 and CDR2: SGHNT, YENEEA. CDR3 bases: TGTGCCAGAGAATTAGACAGGGCGTCCTCTGGGGCCAACGTCCTGACTTTC. Its protein product is CARELDRASSGANVLTF.

The gene calls are TRBV27 and TRBJ2-7, with a weak D call TRBD1 (5 bases). Germline V gives CDR1 MNHEY, CDR2 SMNVEV (reference sequence). Trimming cost V 5 bases and J 3 bases, with 17 bases left between them. This CDR3 is built from 15 residues. CDR3: CASSMDQGALYEQYF. CDR3 DNA: TGTGCCAGCAGTATGGATCAAGGGGCTCTCTACGAGCAGTACTTC.

DNA for the CDR3: TGTGCCAGCAGCACGACAGGGGACTATGGCTACACCTTC. Protein product: CASSTTGDYGYTF. J is TRBJ1-2 and V is TRBV28; 8 bases agree with TRBD1. Germline V gene sequence: CDR1 MDHEN, CDR2 SYDVKM. With V trimmed by 6 bases and J by 3 bases, 3 bases remained unmatched. CDR3 length equals 13 residues.

Note on this clone: The same CDR3 arises from other DNA sequences in this sample as well. V is TRBV6-5 and J is TRBJ2-7; maybe TRBD1 (6 bases). There are 11 residues in the CDR3. V lost 6 bases, J lost 6 bases, and 9 bases lay in between. CDR1 and CDR2 from the germline V gene are MNHEY and SVGAGI. The CDR3 sequence is CASRTGLEQYF. CDR3 in DNA: TGTGCCAGCAGAACAGGGCTCGAGCAGTACTTC.

The chain joins TRBV30 to TRBJ2-3; 7 nucleotides match TRBD2. After removal of 1 base from V and 4 bases from J, the junction contained 11 bases not matched to a gene. The CDR3 contains 16 residues. The germline CDR1 and CDR2 sequences are GTSNPN and SVGIG (reference sequence). The chain's CDR3 is CAWSGLAGEWADTQYF. The CDR3 DNA reads as TGTGCCTGGAGTGGACTGGCGGGGGAATGGGCAGATACGCAGTATTTT.

The chain uses TRBV18 and TRBJ2-3, with a weak D call TRBD1 (5 bases). The CDR3 consists of 14 residues. Germline CDR1 is KGHSH and CDR2 is LQKENI. The V gene lost 0 bases and the J gene lost 1 base, with 5 bases spanning the gap. The DNA for the CDR3 is TGTGCCAGCTCACCACCGGGGCGCACAGATACGCAGTATTTT. It encodes CASSPPGRTDTQYF. Filled out from reference TRBV18 and TRBJ2-3, the complete variable domain reads NAGVMQNPRHLVRRRGQEARLRCSPMKGHSHVYWYRQLPEEGLKFMVYLQKENIIDESGMPKERFSAEFPKEGPSILRIQQVVRGDSAAYFCASSPPGRTDTQYFGPGTRLTVL.

The chain has TRBV7-3 and TRBJ2-5; D gene unclear. V gave up 5 bases and J gave up 5 bases, with 15 bases separating them. The CDR3 sequence is 14 residues long. Germline CDR1 reads SGHTA; CDR2 reads FQGTGA. DNA for the CDR3: TGTGCCAGCAGCCTCTGGGCCGGAAGGGAGACCCAGTACTTC. The encoded protein is CASSLWAGRETQYF.